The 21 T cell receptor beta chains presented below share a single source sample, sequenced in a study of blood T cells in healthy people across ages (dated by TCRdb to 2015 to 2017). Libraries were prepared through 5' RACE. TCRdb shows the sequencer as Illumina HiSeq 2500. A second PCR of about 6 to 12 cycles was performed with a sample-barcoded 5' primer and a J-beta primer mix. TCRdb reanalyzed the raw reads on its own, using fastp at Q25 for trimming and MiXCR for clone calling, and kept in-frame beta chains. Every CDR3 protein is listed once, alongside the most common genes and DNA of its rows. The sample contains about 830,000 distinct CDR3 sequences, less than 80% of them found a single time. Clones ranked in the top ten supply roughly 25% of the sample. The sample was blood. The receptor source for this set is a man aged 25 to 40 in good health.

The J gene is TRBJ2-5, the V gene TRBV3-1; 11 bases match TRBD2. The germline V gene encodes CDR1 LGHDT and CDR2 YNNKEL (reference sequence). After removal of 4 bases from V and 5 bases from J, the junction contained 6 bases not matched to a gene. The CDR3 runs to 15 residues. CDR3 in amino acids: CASSLAGGLPETQYF. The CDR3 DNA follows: TGTGCCAGCAGCCTAGCGGGGGGGCTACCGGAGACCCAGTACTTC.

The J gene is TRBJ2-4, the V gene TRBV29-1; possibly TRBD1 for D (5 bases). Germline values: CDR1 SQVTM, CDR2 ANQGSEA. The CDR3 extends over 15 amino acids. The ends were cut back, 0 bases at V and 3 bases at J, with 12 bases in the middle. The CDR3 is CSVEEGARGKNIQYF. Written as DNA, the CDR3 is TGCAGCGTTGAAGAAGGGGCCAGAGGCAAAAACATTCAGTACTTC.

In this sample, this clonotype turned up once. Here the CDR3 reads CSVGQGRNTIYF. The CDR3 nucleotides read TGCAGCGTTGGACAGGGTCGAAACACCATATATTTT. V usage is TRBV29-1 and J usage is TRBJ1-3; the match to TRBD1 covers 7 bases. The CDR3 spans 12 residues. Germline V lookup: CDR1 SQVTM, CDR2 ANQGSEA. The trim removed 4 bases at V and 5 bases at J, leaving 2 bases unmatched.

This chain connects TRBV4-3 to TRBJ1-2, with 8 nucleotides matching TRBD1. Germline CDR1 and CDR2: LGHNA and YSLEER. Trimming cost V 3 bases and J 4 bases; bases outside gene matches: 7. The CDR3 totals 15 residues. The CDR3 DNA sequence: TGCGCCAGCAGCCATAGGACAGGGAGCGCCTATGGCTACACCTTC. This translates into CASSHRTGSAYGYTF.

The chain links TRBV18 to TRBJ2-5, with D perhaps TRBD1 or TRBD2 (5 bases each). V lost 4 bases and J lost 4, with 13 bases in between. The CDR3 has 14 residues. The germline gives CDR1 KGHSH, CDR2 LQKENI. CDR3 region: CASSLGRSGETQYF. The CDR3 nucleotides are TGTGCCAGCTCACTGGGACGTAGTGGAGAGACCCAGTACTTC.

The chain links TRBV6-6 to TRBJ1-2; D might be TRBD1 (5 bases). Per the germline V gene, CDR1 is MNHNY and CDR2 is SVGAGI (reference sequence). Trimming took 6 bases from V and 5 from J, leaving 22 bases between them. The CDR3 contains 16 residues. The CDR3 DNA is TGTGCCAGCAGCTACCGGGACGGAGTTCCCCATTATGGCTACACCTTC. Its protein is CASSYRDGVPHYGYTF.

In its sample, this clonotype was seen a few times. DNA for the CDR3: TGTGCCAGCAGCGCCGGGATCCGAGCCTACAATGAGCAGTTCTTC. It encodes CASSAGIRAYNEQFF. This chain joins TRBV7-7 and TRBJ2-1; D may be TRBD2 (5 bases). CDR1 is SSHAT, CDR2 FNYEAQ, per germline (reference sequence). V gave up 5 bases and J gave up 2 bases, with 13 bases separating them. This CDR3 spans 15 amino acids.

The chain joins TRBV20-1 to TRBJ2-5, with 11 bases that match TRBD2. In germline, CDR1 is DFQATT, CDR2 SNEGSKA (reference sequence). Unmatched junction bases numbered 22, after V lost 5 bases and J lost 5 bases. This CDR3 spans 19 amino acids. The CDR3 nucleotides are TGCAGTGCTTCACGGTCGGGGTTCTCTCTCCCTAGCGGGGGGGAGACCCAGTACTTC. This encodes CSASRSGFSLPSGGETQYF.

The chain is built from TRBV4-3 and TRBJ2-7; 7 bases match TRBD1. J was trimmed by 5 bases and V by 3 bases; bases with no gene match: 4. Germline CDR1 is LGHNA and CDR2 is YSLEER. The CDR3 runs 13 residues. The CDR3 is CASSHRQGDEQYF. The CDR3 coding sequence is TGCGCCAGCAGCCACCGACAGGGCGACGAGCAGTACTTC.

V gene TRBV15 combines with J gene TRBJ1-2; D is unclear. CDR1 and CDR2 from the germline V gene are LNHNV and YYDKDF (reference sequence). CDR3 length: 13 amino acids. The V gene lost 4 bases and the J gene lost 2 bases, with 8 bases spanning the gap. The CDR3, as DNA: TGTGCCACCAGCATACAGAACAACTATGGCTACACCTTC. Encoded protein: CATSIQNNYGYTF.

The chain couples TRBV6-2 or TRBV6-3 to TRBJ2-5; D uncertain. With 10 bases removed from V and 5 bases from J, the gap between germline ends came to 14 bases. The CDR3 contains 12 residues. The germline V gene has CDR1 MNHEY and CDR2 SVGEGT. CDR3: CATSNEWETQYF. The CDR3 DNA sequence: TGTGCCACCAGCAATGAGTGGGAGACCCAGTACTTC.

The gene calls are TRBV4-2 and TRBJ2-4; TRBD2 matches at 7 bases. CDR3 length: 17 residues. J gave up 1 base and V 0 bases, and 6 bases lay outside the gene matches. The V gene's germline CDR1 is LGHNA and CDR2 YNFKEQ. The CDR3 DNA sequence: TGTGCCAGCAGCCAAGATCTGGGGGGGGAGGCCAAAAACATTCAGTACTTC. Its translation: CASSQDLGGEAKNIQYF.

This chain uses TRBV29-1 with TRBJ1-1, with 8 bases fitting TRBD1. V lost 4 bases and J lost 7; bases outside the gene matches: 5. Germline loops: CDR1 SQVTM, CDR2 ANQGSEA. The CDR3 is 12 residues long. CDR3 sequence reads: CSVAGQGIEAFF. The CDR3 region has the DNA TGCAGCGTTGCCGGACAGGGAATTGAAGCTTTCTTT. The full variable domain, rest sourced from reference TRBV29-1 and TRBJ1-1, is SAVISQKPSRDICQRGTSLTIQCQVDSQVTMMFWYRQQPGQSLTLIATANQGSEATYESGFVIDKFPISRPNLTFSTLTVSNMSPEDSSIYLCSVAGQGIEAFFGQGTRLTVV.

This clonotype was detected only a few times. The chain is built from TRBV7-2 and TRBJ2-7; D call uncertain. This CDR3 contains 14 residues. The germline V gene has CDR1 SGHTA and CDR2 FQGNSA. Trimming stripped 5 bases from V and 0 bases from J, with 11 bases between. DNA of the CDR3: TGTGCCAGCAGCCAGCCACCTCACTCCTACGAGCAGTACTTC. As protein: CASSQPPHSYEQYF.

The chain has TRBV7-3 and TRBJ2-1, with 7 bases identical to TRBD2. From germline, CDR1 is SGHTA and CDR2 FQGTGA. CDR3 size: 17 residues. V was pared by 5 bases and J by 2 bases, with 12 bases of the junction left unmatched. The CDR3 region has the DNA TGTGCCAGCAGCGTGGGTGGGGCGGGGGTAACCTACAATGAGCAGTTCTTC. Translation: CASSVGGAGVTYNEQFF.

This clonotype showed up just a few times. Written as DNA, the CDR3 is TGTGCCAGCCGGACAGGGGCGGTCTACGAGCAGTACTTC. Amino acid sequence: CASRTGAVYEQYF. The chain carries TRBV6-2 or TRBV6-3 and TRBJ2-7, with 9 nucleotides matching TRBD1. Germline V gene sequence: CDR1 MNHEY, CDR2 SVGEGT. The CDR3 contains 13 residues. J lost 3 bases, V lost 8 bases, and 5 bases had no gene match.

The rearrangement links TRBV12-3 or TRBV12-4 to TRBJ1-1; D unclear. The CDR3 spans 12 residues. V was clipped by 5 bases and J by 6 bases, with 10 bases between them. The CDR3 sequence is CASSTLAAEAFF. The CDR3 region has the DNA TGTGCCAGCAGTACACTCGCCGCTGAAGCTTTCTTT.

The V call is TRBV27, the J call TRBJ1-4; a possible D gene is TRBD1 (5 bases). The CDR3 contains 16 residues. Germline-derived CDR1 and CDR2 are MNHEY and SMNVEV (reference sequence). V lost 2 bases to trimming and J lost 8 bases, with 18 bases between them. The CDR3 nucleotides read TGTGCCAGCAGTTTAGGAGGGCTCAGGTCAGGGGAAAAACTGTTTTTT. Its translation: CASSLGGLRSGEKLFF.

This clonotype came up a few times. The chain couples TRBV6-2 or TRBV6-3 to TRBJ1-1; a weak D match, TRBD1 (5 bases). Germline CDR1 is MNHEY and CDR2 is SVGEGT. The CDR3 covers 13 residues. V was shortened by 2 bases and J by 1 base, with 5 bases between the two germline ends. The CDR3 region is CASSYDRNTEAFF. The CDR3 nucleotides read TGTGCCAGCAGTTACGACAGGAACACTGAAGCTTTCTTT.

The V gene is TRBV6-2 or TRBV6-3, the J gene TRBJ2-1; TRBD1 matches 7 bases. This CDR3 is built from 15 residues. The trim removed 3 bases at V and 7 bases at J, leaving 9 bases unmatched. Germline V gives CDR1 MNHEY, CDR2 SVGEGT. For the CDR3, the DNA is TGTGCCAGCAGTTATCGCGACAGGGTAGTGAATGAGCAGTTCTTC. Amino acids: CASSYRDRVVNEQFF.

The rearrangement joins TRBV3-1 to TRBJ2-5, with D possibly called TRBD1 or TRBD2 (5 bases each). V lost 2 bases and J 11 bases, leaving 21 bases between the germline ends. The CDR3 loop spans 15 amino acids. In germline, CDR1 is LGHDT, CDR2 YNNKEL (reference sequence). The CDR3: CASSQPGAGGNEQYF. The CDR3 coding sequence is TGTGCCAGCAGCCAACCTGGGGCTGGGGGTAATGAGCAGTACTTC.